This is a list of T cell receptor beta chains from one sample in a study of blood T cell repertoires in COVID-19. TCRdb's copy holds only in-frame clones and misses some; the assay was immunoSEQ multiplex PCR. Of around 310,000 clones listed, 89% are singletons. Source material: PBMCs or T cells enriched from blood (not recorded which). These receptors all stem from a woman in her twenties or thirties who had recovered from COVID-19. Both conserved end residues are part of each CDR3. Expanded clones get a size class; other rows say once, few or many, or leave the size out.

abundance: NA
v_gene: TRBV18
j_gene: TRBJ1-6
CDR3aa: CASCLQGDSPLHF

abundance: NA
v_gene: TRBV7-2
j_gene: TRBJ1-3
CDR3aa: CASSLASSGNTIYF

abundance: NA
v_gene: TRBV6-5
j_gene: TRBJ2-3
CDR3aa: CASSYEGQGADTQYF

abundance: NA
v_gene: TRBV10-3
j_gene: TRBJ2-1
CDR3aa: CAISEGLAGNNEQFF

abundance: NA
v_gene: TRBV27
j_gene: TRBJ1-2
CDR3aa: CASSLFGGLGYTF

abundance: NA
v_gene: TRBV19
j_gene: TRBJ1-2
CDR3aa: CASRTYRGLDPYTF

abundance: NA
v_gene: TRBV28
j_gene: TRBJ2-4
CDR3aa: CASSSPKTIQKRNQYF

abundance: NA
v_gene: TRBV10-3
j_gene: TRBJ1-1
CDR3aa: CAISDMGGTEAFF

abundance: NA
v_gene: TRBV20-1
j_gene: TRBJ1-4
CDR3aa: CSASIAASNEKLFF

abundance: NA
v_gene: TRBV7-2
j_gene: TRBJ1-5
CDR3aa: CASSARDRNQPQHF

abundance: NA
v_gene: TRBV5-4
j_gene: TRBJ2-3
CDR3aa: CASSLGANTDTQYF

abundance: once
v_gene: TRBV7-3
j_gene: TRBJ2-6
CDR3aa: CASSLRARDRGPGSGANVLTF

abundance: NA
v_gene: TRBV4-3
j_gene: TRBJ1-1
CDR3aa: CASSQEWRARATEAFF

abundance: NA
v_gene: TRBV4-1
j_gene: TRBJ2-3
CDR3aa: CASSQVGGLAVDTQYF

abundance: NA
v_gene: TRBV9
j_gene: TRBJ2-2
CDR3aa: CASNVAGGPNTGELFF

abundance: NA
v_gene: TRBV5-1
j_gene: TRBJ2-7
CDR3aa: CASSPRQGLDHEQYF

abundance: NA
v_gene: TRBV2
j_gene: TRBJ1-2
CDR3aa: CASSEEDHGYTF

abundance: NA
v_gene: TRBV7-2
j_gene: TRBJ1-6
CDR3aa: CASSRNRGSSYNSPLHF

abundance: NA
v_gene: TRBV27
j_gene: TRBJ2-1
CDR3aa: CASSLLARRGIRNEQFF

abundance: NA
v_gene: TRBV9
j_gene: TRBJ2-7
CDR3aa: CASSALAGLSYEQYF

abundance: NA
v_gene: TRBV6-5
j_gene: TRBJ1-1
CDR3aa: CASSSLGTGGTEAFF

abundance: NA
v_gene: TRBV4-1
j_gene: TRBJ1-1
CDR3aa: CASRNGGYTEAFF

abundance: NA
v_gene: TRBV2
j_gene: TRBJ2-7
CDR3aa: CASAGGVAGITPSYEQYF

abundance: NA
v_gene: TRBV6-5
j_gene: TRBJ2-1
CDR3aa: CASSVGPYNEQFF

abundance: once
v_gene: TRBV7-2
j_gene: TRBJ2-7
CDR3aa: CASSKVGGGTTYEQYF

abundance: NA
v_gene: TRBV19
j_gene: TRBJ1-1
CDR3aa: CASSYGTPRTEAFF

abundance: NA
v_gene: TRBV11-2
j_gene: TRBJ2-3
CDR3aa: CASSSRTGVPDTQYF

abundance: few
v_gene: TRBV9
j_gene: TRBJ1-2
CDR3aa: CASSESPTDLNYGYTF

abundance: NA
v_gene: TRBV2
j_gene: TRBJ2-2
CDR3aa: CASSLDRGTGELFF

abundance: NA
v_gene: TRBV29-1
j_gene: TRBJ1-4
CDR3aa: CSVNRGGDEKLFF